This T cell receptor beta chain appears in the sequencing data of a study of blood T cell repertoires in COVID-19. Original data processing: Estimates of nucleated cell counts were drawn from the amplification of reference gene primers. TCRdb's table, derived via immunoSEQ multiplex PCR, lists solely in-frame clones and lacks some. For V, J and clone size, that table is used; D and trimming come from the DNA. The sample has about 270,000 clones; approximately 89% are singletons. The CDR3 runs to 15 residues. Per the germline V gene, CDR1 is SGHVS and CDR2 is FQNEAQ. V was cut by 5 bases and J by 7 bases, with 20 bases left in between. Participants, about 18 to 90 years old, spanned about 26 US areas. Cohort placement rested on clinical history that participants reported themselves. A case of COVID-19 had been met by exposed participants within 2 weeks before study entry.

The source of this sequence is a man aged 35 to 55 who had been exposed to COVID-19. This rearrangement joins TRBV7-8 to TRBJ1-2; D gene uncertain. Sequenced material: PBMCs or T cells enriched from blood (not recorded which). The DNA of the CDR3 is TGTGCCAGCAGCCCAATAGGAGGCGCGCCAACTGGCTACACCTTC. It yields the protein CASSPIGGAPTGYTF.